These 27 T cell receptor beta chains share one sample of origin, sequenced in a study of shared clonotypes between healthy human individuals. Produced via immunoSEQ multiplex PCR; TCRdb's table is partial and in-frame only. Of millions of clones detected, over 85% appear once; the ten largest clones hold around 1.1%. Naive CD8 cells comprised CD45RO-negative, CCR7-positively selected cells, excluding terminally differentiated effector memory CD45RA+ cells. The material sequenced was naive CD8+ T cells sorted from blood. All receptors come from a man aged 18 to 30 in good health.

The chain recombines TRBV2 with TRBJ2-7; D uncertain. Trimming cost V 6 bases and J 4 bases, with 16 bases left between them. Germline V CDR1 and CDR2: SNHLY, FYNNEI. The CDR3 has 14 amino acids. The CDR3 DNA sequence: TGTGCCAGCAGCGCAGTTGGGGATAGATACGAGCAGTACTTC. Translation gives CASSAVGDRYEQYF.

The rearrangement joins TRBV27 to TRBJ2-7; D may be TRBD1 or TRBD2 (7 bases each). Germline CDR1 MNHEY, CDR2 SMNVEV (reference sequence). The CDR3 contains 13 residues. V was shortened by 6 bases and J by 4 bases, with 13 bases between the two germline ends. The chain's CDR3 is CASRAGGDYEQYF. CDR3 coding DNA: TGTGCCAGCAGGGCAGGGGGGGATTACGAGCAGTACTTC.

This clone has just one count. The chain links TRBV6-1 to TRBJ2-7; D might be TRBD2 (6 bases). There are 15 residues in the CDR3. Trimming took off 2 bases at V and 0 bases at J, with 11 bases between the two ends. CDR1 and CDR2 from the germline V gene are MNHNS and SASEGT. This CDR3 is CASSETREFSYEQYF. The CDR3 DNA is TGTGCCAGCAGTGAAACCCGGGAGTTCTCCTACGAGCAGTACTTC.

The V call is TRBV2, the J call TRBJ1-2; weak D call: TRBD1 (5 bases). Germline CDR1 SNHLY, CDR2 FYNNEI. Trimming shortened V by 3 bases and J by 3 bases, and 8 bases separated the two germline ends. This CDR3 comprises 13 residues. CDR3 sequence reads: CASSDRDHYGYTF. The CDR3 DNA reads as TGTGCCAGCAGTGACAGGGACCACTATGGCTACACCTTC. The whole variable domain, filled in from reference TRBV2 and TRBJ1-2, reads EPEVTQTPSHQVTQMGQEVILRCVPISNHLYFYWYRQILGQKVEFLVSFYNNEISEKSEIFDDQFSVERPDGSNFTLKIRSTKLEDSAMYFCASSDRDHYGYTFGSGTRLTVV.

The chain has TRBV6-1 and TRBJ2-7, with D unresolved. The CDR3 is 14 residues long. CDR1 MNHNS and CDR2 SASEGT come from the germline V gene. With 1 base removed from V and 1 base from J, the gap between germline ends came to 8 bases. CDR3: CASSEVGFSYEQYF. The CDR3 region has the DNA TGTGCCAGCAGTGAAGTAGGCTTTTCCTACGAGCAGTACTTC.

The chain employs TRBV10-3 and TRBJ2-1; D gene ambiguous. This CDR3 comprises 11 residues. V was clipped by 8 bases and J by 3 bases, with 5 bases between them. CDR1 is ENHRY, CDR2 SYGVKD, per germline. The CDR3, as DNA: TGTGCCATCGGCAGCTACAATGAGCAGTTCTTC. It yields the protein CAIGSYNEQFF.

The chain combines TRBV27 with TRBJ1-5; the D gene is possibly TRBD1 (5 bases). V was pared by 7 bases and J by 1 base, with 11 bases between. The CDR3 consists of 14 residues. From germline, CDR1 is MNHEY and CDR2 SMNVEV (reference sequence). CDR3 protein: CASNPRVSNQPQHF. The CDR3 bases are TGTGCCAGCAATCCCAGGGTCAGCAATCAGCCCCAGCATTTT.

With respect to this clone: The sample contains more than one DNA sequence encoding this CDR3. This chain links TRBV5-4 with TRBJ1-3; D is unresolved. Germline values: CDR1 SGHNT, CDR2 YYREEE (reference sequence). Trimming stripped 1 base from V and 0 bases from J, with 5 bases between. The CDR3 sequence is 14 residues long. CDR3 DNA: TGTGCCAGCAGCTTGACGGGCTCTGGAAACACCATATATTTT. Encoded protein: CASSLTGSGNTIYF.

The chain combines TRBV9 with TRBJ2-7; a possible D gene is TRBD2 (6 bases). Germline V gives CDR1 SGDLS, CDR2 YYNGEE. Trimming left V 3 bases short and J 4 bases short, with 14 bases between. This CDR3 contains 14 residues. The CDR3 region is CASSAGTSLYEQYF. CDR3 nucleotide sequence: TGTGCCAGCAGCGCCGGGACTTCATTGTACGAGCAGTACTTC.

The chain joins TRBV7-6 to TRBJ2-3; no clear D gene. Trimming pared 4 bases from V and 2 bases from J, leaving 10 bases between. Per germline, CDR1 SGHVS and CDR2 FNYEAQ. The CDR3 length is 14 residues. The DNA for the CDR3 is TGTGCCAGCAGCTCCCTGGGCACCACAGATACGCAGTATTTT. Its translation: CASSSLGTTDTQYF.

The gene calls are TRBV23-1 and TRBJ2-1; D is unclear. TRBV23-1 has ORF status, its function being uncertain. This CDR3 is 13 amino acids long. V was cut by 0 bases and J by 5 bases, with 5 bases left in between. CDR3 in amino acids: CASSQSPDNEQFF. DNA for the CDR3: TGCGCCAGCAGTCAATCTCCTGACAATGAGCAGTTCTTC.

The DNA of the CDR3 is TGCGCCAGCAGCTTGGGGGACTTAAAAGAGACCCAGTACTTC. It translates to CASSLGDLKETQYF. V usage is TRBV5-1 and J usage is TRBJ2-5; tentatively, D is TRBD2 (6 bases). The CDR3 sequence is 14 residues long. V lost 0 bases, J lost 3 bases, and 9 bases lay in between. Germline loops: CDR1 SGHRS, CDR2 YFSETQ.

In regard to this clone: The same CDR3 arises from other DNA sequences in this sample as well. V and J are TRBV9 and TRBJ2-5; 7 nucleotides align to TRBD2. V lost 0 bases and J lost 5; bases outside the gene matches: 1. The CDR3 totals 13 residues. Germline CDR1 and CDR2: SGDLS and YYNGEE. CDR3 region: CASSVGGGETQYF. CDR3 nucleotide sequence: TGTGCCAGCAGCGTAGGGGGAGGGGAGACCCAGTACTTC.

The CDR3 DNA is TGTGCCAGCAGCTTAGGGGAACTAGGAAGCACAGATACGCAGTATTTT. Residues: CASSLGELGSTDTQYF. J is TRBJ2-3 and V is TRBV13; possible D gene TRBD2, 5 bases. The V gene lost 0 bases and the J gene lost 0 bases, with 10 bases spanning the gap. This CDR3 is built from 16 residues. Germline V gene sequence: CDR1 PRHDT, CDR2 FYEKMQ (reference sequence).

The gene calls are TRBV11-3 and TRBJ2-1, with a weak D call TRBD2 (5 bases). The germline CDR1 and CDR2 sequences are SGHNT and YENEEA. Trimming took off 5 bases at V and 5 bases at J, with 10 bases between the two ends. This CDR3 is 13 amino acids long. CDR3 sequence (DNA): TGTGCCAGCAGCAGACGGGGTGACAATGAGCAGTTCTTC. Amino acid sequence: CASSRRGDNEQFF.

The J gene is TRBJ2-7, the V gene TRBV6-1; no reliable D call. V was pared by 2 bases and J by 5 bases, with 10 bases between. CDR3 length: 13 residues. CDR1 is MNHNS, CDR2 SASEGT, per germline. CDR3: CASSEQYKDEQYF. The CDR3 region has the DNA TGTGCCAGCAGTGAACAGTATAAAGACGAGCAGTACTTC.

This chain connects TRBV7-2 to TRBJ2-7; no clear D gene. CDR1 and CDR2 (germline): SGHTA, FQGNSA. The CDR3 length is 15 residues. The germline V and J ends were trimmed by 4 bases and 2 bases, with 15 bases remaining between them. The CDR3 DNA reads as TGTGCCAGCAGCTCCGACTTGGGCAGCCCCTACGAGCAGTACTTC. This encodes CASSSDLGSPYEQYF.

The CDR3 loop is CASSLARIDGENGYTF. CDR3 nucleotides: TGTGCCAGCAGCTTAGCAAGAATCGACGGGGAAAATGGCTACACCTTC. The J gene is TRBJ1-2, the V gene TRBV7-9; D gene unclear. The V and J ends lost 0 bases and 6 bases respectively, with 17 bases between them. This CDR3 comprises 16 residues. Germline V CDR1 and CDR2: SEHNR, FQNEAQ (reference sequence).

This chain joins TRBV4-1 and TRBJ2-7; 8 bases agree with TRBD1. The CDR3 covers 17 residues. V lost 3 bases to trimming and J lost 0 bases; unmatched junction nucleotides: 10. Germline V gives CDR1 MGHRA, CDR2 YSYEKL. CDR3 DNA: TGCGCCAGCAGCCAGAGGGGTGGACAGGGCAACTCCTACGAGCAGTACTTC. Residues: CASSQRGGQGNSYEQYF.

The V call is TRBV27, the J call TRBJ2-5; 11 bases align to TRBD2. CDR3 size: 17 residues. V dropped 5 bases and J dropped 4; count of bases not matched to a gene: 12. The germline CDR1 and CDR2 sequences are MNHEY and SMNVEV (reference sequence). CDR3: CASSPTIAGGPGETQYF. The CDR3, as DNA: TGTGCCAGCAGTCCGACTATAGCGGGGGGGCCCGGAGAGACCCAGTACTTC.

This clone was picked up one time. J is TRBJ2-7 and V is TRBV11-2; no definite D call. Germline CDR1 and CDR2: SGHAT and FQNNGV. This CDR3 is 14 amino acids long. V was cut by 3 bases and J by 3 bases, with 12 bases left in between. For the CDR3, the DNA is TGTGCCAGCAGCTTGAGTCTGGATAACTACGAGCAGTACTTC. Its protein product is CASSLSLDNYEQYF.

In nucleotides, the CDR3 is TGTGCCAGCAGTCCCGTGAACTTCCGGACAGCCAGCAATCAGCCCCAGCATTTT. It translates to CASSPVNFRTASNQPQHF. The chain has TRBV28 and TRBJ1-5; D is perhaps TRBD1 (6 bases). Looked up from germline, CDR1 is MDHEN and CDR2 is SYDVKM. V was shortened by 5 bases and J by 1 base, with 21 bases between the two germline ends. There are 18 residues in the CDR3. The whole variable domain, filled in from reference TRBV28 and TRBJ1-5, reads DVKVTQSSRYLVKRTGEKVFLECVQDMDHENMFWYRQDPGLGLRLIYFSYDVKMKEKGDIPEGYSVSREKKERFSLILESASTNQTSMYLCASSPVNFRTASNQPQHFGDGTRLSIL.

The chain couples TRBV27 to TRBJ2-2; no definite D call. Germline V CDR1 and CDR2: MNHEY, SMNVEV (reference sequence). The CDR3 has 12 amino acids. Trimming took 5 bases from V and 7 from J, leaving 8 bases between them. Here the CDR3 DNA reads TGTGCCAGCAGTCAGGATCACGGGGAGCTGTTTTTT. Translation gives CASSQDHGELFF.

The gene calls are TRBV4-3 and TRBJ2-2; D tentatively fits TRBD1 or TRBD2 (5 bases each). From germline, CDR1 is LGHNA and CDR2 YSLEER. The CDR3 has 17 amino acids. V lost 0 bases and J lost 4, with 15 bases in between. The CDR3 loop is CASSQDWPGPSTGELFF. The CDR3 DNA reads TGCGCCAGCAGCCAAGATTGGCCGGGACCAAGCACCGGGGAGCTGTTTTTT.

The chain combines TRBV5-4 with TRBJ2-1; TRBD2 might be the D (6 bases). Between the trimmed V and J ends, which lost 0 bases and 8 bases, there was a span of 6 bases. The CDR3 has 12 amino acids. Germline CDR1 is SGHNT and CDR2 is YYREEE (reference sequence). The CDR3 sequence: CASSLAGDEQFF. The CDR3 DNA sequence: TGTGCCAGCAGCTTGGCGGGGGATGAGCAGTTCTTC.

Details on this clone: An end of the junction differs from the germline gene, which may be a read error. The CDR3 sequence: CASCETSTGELFF. The CDR3 DNA reads as TGCGCCAGCTGTGAGACTAGCACCGGGGAGCTGTTTTTT. This chain joins TRBV10-1 and TRBJ2-2, with a tentative D call TRBD2 (6 bases). Germline CDR1 and CDR2: WNHNN and SYGVQD (reference sequence). The CDR3 sequence is 13 residues long.

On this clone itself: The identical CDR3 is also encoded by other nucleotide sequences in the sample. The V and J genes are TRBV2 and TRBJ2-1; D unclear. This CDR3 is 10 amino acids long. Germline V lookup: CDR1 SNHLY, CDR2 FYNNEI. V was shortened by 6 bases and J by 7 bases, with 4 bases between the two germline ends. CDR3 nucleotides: TGTGCCAGCAGGGGAAATGAGCAGTTCTTC. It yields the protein CASRGNEQFF.